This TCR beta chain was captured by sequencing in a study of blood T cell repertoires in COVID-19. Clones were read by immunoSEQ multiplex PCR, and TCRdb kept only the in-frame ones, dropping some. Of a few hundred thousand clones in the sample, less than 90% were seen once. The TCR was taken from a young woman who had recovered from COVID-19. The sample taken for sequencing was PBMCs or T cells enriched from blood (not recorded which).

The CDR3 DNA reads TGTGCCAGCATCCTACACGGAGGCTATGGCTACACCTTC. Translation gives CASILHGGYGYTF. V and J are TRBV12-3 or TRBV12-4 and TRBJ1-2; no clear D gene. The CDR3 length is 13 residues. Between the trimmed V and J ends, which lost 7 bases and 4 bases, there was a span of 13 bases.